The clone carrying this T cell receptor (beta chain) came up once. Antigen specificity is unknown. This sample is drawn from a study of cytomegalovirus exposure and HLA in healthy donors. Study-level findings and limits: Presence/absence analyses took donor sequencing depth as roughly uniform. When analyzed later, a missense DCLRE1C variant was found to be linked to TCR beta V- and J-gene trimming.

Germline CDR1 reads SNHLY; CDR2 reads FYNNEI. This CDR3 has 16 residues. V lost 8 bases and J lost 10; bases outside the gene matches: 19. PCR employed 60 Vbeta and 13 Jbeta primers. Sequenced by immunoSEQ multiplex PCR; TCRdb stores in-frame clones only, minus some. Among approximately 160,000 clones, 75% to 85% were seen once, and the ten largest hold approximately 13%. The sequence derives from a woman aged 45-65 years in good health and CMV-seropositive. Sequenced sample: PBMCs. The J gene is TRBJ2-1, the V gene TRBV2, with 8 bases aligning to TRBD2. The CDR3 bases are TGTGCCAGCTCCCCGAAGGATAGGTTTGCGGGGGGAGAGCAGTTCTTC. This gives the protein CASSPKDRFAGGEQFF.